The 8 T cell receptor beta chains below were found in one sample sequenced in a study of blood T cell repertoires in COVID-19. Repertoires were generated with immunoSEQ multiplex PCR, while TCRdb's copy carries only in-frame clones and drops some. The data show about 380,000 clones, 75% to 90% seen once. What was sequenced was peripheral blood. These receptors originate from a woman under 30 with acute or convalescent COVID-19.

J is TRBJ1-2 and V is TRBV4-1, with D tentatively TRBD1 (5 bases). The CDR3 sequence is 15 residues long. V was shortened by 2 bases and J by 4 bases, with 14 bases between the two germline ends. From germline, CDR1 is MGHRA and CDR2 YSYEKL. The CDR3 DNA sequence: TGCGCCAGCAGCCAAACGGTTCAGGGTAGCTATGGCTACACCTTC. Amino acids: CASSQTVQGSYGYTF.

This clone came up once. The chain couples TRBV28 to TRBJ2-5; TRBD2 matches at 8 bases. The germline CDR1 and CDR2 sequences are MDHEN and SYDVKM. V shed 5 bases and J 3 bases; nucleotides not matched to a gene: 8. The CDR3 totals 15 residues. The CDR3 sequence: CASSPRGGPKETQYF. CDR3 nucleotides: TGTGCCAGCAGTCCCCGGGGGGGACCAAAAGAGACCCAGTACTTC.

The chain joins TRBV30 to TRBJ2-7, with D perhaps matching TRBD1 (6 bases). V dropped 6 bases and J dropped 4 bases, with 19 bases sitting between them. The V gene's germline CDR1 is GTSNPN and CDR2 SVGIG (reference sequence). This CDR3 comprises 14 residues. In DNA form, the CDR3 reads TGTGCCTGCTCGGGACACAAGAACCCATACGAGCAGTACTTC. Its protein is CACSGHKNPYEQYF.

The rearrangement joins TRBV6-5 to TRBJ1-2; the match to TRBD1 covers 8 bases. The ends lost 7 bases at V and 2 bases at J; junction bases unmatched: 9. CDR3 length: 15 residues. Per the germline V gene, CDR1 is MNHEY and CDR2 is SVGAGI. CDR3: CASTMGGQENYGYTF. The DNA for the CDR3 is TGTGCCAGCACCATGGGGGGACAGGAGAACTATGGCTACACCTTC.

DNA of the CDR3: TGTGCCAGCAGTGAAGCAACGGGGTCTGGGGCCAACGTCCTGACTTTC. It is translated as CASSEATGSGANVLTF. The chain employs TRBV6-1 and TRBJ2-6, with D possibly being TRBD2 (5 bases). Trimming removed 0 bases at V and 1 base at J, with 7 bases between. The CDR3 sequence is 16 residues long. Per germline, CDR1 MNHNS and CDR2 SASEGT.

The CDR3 DNA sequence: TGTGCCAGCACTCAATACGGGTCTTATGGCTACACCTTC. Translation gives CASTQYGSYGYTF. The genes are TRBV12-3 or TRBV12-4 and TRBJ1-2; unclear D gene. Trimming left V 7 bases short and J 5 bases short, with 14 bases between. This CDR3 has 13 amino acids.

The chain employs TRBV27 and TRBJ2-3; 7 positions agree with TRBD2. V lost 6 bases to trimming and J lost 5 bases; unmatched junction nucleotides: 5. The CDR3 sequence is 13 residues long. Looked up from germline, CDR1 is MNHEY and CDR2 is SMNVEV (reference sequence). CDR3 in DNA: TGTGCCAGCAGGTGGACTAGAGGAGATACGCAGTATTTT. Amino acid sequence: CASRWTRGDTQYF.

V and J are TRBV2 and TRBJ2-7; the D is unclear. Germline V gene sequence: CDR1 SNHLY, CDR2 FYNNEI. The CDR3 is made up of 13 amino acids. V lost 7 bases and J 1 base, leaving 11 bases between the germline ends. The CDR3 DNA is TGTGCCAGCAAAAGCCGAATGTCCTACGAGCAGTACTTC. Protein sequence: CASKSRMSYEQYF.